The clone carrying this T cell receptor beta chain has ten or more counts. Its antigen is not known. These data are taken from a study of CD8 T cells in ankylosing spondylitis. TCRdb passed the 5' RACE reads through MiXCR, listing each CDR3 protein once. The table has around 160,000 distinct CDR3 sequences, under 14% seen once. Whole-study results and caveats: A number of the motif variants had already been described in reactive arthritis synovial fluid and blood. The authors reported significant enrichment of disease-linked clones in matched ankylosing spondylitis synovial fluid.

The CDR3 runs to 15 residues. Germline loops: CDR1 DFQATT, CDR2 SNEGSKA (reference sequence). The junction had 3 bases not matched to a gene; V was cut back by 0 bases and J by 3 bases. The chain uses TRBV20-1 and TRBJ1-1; TRBD1 aligns across 11 bases. The TCR comes from a male donor with ankylosing spondylitis or in good health (not recorded which). The sample was blood, either unsorted or a sorted T cell fraction (not recorded which). CDR3 in DNA: TGCAGTGCTAGAGATAGGACAGGGGGCTACACTGAAGCTTTCTTT. It yields the protein CSARDRTGGYTEAFF.